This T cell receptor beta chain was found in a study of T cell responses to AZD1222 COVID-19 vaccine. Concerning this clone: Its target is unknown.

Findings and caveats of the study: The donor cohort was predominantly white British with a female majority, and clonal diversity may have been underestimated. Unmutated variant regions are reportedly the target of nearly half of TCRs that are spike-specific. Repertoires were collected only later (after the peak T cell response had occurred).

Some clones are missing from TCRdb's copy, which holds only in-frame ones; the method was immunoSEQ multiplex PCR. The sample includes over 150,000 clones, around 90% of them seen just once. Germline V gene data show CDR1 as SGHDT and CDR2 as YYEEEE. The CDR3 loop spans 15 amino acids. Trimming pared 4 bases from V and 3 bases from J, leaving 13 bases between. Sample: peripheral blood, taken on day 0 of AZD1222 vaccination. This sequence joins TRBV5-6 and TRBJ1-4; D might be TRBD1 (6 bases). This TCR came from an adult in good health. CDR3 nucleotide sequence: TGTGCCAGCAGCCCAGGGGCGATACCTAATGAAAAACTGTTTTTT. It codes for CASSPGAIPNEKLFF.